This entry concerns a single TCR beta chain. V dropped 5 bases and J dropped 3 bases, with 14 bases sitting between them. The CDR3 is made up of 15 amino acids. CDR1 is MDHEN and CDR2 is SYDVKM in the germline V gene. Measured with immunoSEQ multiplex PCR; TCRdb has only the in-frame clones, and not every one. Of about 660,000 clones detected, roughly 90% appear once; the ten largest clones hold 0.0095% to 0.012%. This sample is part of a study of shared T cell receptors in the human thymus. Another study also made use of these data, one on human thymus T cells. As reported in that work: Infants served as donors; they were healthy and Finnish and were having corrective surgery for congenital heart defects. Thymus specimens were resections from corrective heart surgery. Use of V and J genes seemed skewed within the thymic and blood repertoires. Thymic repertoires from unrelated individuals overlapped highly, related research reported.

The rearrangement links TRBV28 to TRBJ1-5, with D possibly being TRBD1 (5 bases). The TCR comes from a boy under three years old with a congenital heart defect. What was sequenced was thymocytes. The CDR3: CASSNHHRPNQPQHF. The CDR3 DNA reads as TGTGCCAGCAGTAACCATCACAGGCCCAATCAGCCCCAGCATTTT.